This TCR beta chain was retrieved from a study of cytomegalovirus exposure and HLA in healthy donors. Study overall: Among the roughly 400 genotyped donors, 81% were placed in the Caucasian-associated ancestry cluster.

Germline loops: CDR1 GTSNPN, CDR2 SVGIG (reference sequence). Trimming cost V 5 bases and J 7 bases; bases outside gene matches: 5. This CDR3 region has 13 residues. Whole-study findings and limits: TCR beta V- and J-gene trimming was later associated with a missense DCLRE1C variant.

In the PCR, 60 Vbeta and 13 Jbeta primers were used. Data came from immunoSEQ multiplex PCR; TCRdb stores just in-frame clones and leaves some out. The data contain 150,000 to 180,000 clones, 74% of them singletons. With regard to this clone: Its antigen is as yet unknown.

The V call is TRBV30, the J call TRBJ1-4; TRBD1 matches 9 bases. The sequencing input was PBMCs. The receptor was isolated from a man younger than 45 in good health and CMV-seronegative. The CDR3 loop reads CAWGTGSSEKLFF. Written as DNA, the CDR3 is TGTGCCTGGGGGACAGGGTCAAGTGAAAAACTGTTTTTT.